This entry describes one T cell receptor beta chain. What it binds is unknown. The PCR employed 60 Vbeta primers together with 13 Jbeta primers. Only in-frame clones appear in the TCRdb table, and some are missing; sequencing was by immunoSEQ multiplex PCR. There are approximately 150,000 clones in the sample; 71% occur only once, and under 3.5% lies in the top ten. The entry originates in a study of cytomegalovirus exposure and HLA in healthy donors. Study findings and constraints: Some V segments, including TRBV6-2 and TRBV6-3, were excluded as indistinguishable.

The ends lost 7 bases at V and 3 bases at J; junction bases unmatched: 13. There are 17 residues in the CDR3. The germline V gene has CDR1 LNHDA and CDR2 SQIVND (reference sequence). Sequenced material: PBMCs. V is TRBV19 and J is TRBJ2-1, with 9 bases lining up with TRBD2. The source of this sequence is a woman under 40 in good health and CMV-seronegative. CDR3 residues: CASNSGPGLAVYNEQFF. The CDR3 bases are TGTGCCAGTAACTCAGGTCCGGGACTAGCAGTCTACAATGAGCAGTTCTTC.